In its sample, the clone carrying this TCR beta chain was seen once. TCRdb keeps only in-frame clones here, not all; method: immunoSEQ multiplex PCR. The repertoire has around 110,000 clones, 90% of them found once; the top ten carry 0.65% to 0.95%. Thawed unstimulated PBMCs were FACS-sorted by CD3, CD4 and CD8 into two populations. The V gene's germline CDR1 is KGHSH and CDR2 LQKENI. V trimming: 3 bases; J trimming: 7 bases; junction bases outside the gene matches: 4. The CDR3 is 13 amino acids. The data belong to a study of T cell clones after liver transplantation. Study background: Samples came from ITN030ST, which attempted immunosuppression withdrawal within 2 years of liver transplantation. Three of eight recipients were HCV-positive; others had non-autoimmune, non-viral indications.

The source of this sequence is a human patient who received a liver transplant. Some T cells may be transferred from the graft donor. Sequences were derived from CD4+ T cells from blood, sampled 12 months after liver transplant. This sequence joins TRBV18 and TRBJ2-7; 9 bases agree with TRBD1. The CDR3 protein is CASSPGQGEEQYF. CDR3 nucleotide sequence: TGTGCCAGCTCACCGGGACAGGGCGAAGAGCAGTACTTC.